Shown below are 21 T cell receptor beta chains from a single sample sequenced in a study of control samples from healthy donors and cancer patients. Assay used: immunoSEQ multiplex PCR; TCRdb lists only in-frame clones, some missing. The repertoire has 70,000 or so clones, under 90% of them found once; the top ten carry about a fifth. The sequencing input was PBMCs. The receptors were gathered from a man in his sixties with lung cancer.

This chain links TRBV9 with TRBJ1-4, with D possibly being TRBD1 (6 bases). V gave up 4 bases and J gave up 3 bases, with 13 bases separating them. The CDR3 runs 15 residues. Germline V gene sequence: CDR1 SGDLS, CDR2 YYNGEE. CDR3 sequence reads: CASSSRGTANEKLFF. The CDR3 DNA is TGTGCCAGCAGCTCCAGGGGTACGGCTAATGAAAAACTGTTTTTT. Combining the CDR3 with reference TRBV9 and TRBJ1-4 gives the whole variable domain DSGVTQTPKHLITATGQRVTLRCSPRSGDLSVYWYQQSLDQGLQFLIQYYNGEERAKGNILERFSAQQFPDLHSELNLSSLELGDSALYFCASSSRGTANEKLFFGSGTQLSVL.

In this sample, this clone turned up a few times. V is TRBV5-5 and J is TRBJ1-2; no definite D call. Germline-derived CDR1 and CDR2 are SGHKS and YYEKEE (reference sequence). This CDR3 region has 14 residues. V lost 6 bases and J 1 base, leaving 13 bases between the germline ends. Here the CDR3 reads CASNPPHLNYGYTF. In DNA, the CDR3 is TGTGCCAGCAACCCCCCACACCTTAACTATGGCTACACCTTC.

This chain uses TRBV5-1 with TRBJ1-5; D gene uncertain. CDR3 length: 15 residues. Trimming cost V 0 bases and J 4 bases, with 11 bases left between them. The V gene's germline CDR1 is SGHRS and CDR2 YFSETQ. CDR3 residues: CASSLDPAGNQPQHF. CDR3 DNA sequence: TGCGCCAGCAGCTTGGATCCGGCAGGTAATCAGCCCCAGCATTTT. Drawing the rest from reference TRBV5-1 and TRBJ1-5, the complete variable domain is KAGVTQTPRYLIKTRGQQVTLSCSPISGHRSVSWYQQTPGQGLQFLFEYFSETQRNKGNFPGRFSGRQFSNSRSEMNVSTLELGDSALYLCASSLDPAGNQPQHFGDGTRLSIL.

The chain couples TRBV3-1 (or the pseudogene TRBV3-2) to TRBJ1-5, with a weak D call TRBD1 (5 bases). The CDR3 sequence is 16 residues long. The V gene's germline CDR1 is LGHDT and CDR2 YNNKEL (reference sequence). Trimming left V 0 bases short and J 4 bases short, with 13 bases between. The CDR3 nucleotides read TGTGCCAGCAGCCAAGATGTGGGGGTCCTAAATCAGCCCCAGCATTTT. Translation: CASSQDVGVLNQPQHF.

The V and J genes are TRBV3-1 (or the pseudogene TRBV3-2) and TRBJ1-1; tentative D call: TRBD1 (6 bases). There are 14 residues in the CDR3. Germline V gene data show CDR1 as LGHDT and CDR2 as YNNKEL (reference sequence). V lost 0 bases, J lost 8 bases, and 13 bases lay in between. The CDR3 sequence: CASSQEVTGREAFF. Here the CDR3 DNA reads TGTGCCAGCAGCCAAGAGGTAACAGGGAGGGAAGCTTTCTTT.

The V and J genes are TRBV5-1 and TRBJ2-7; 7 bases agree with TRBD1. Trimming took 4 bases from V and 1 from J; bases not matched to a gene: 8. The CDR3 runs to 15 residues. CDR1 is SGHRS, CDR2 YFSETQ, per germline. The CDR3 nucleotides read TGCGCCAGCAGCCCGGGGACAGCGGATTCCTACGAGCAGTACTTC. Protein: CASSPGTADSYEQYF.

In nucleotides, the CDR3 is TGTGCCAGCAGCCTCGACCCACCTGGGACTAGCAGTCGTCACAATGAGCAGTTCTTC. Translating it yields CASSLDPPGTSSRHNEQFF. V and J are TRBV7-3 and TRBJ2-1; TRBD2 agrees at 9 bases. The CDR3 runs to 19 residues. From germline, CDR1 is SGHTA and CDR2 FQGTGA. The ends lost 5 bases at V and 5 bases at J; junction bases unmatched: 19.

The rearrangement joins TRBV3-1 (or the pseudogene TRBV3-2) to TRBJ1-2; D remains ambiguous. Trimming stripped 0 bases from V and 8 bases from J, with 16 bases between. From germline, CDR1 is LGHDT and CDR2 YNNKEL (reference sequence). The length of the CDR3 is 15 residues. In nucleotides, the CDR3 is TGTGCCAGCAGCCAAGATAGGGCCAGTCCTATGGGCTACACCTTC. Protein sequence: CASSQDRASPMGYTF.

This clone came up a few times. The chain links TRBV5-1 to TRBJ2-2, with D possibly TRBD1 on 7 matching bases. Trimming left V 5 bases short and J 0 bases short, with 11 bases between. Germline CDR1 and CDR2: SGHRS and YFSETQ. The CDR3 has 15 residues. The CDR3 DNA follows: TGCGCCAGCAGTCAGGGGGGAACGAACACCGGGGAGCTGTTTTTT. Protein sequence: CASSQGGTNTGELFF.

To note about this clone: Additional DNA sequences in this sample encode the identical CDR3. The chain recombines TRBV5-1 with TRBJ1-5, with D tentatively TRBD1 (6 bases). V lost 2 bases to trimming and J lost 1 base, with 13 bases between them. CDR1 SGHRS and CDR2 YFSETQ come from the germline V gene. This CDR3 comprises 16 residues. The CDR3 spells CASSLTGTGSNQPQHF. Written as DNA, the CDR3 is TGCGCCAGCAGCTTAACAGGGACGGGGAGCAATCAGCCCCAGCATTTT.

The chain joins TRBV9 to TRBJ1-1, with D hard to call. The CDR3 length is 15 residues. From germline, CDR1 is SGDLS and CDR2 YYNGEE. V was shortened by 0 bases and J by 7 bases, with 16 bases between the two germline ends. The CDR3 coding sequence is TGTGCCAGCAGCGTAGCTCCGGCGGCCACCGATGAAGCTTTCTTT. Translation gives CASSVAPAATDEAFF.

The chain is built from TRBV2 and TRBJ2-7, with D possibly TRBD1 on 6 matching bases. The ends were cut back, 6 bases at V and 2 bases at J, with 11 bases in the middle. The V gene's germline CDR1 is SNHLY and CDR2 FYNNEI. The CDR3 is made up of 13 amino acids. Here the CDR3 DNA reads TGTGCCAGCAGACCGGACAGAACCTACGAGCAGTACGTC. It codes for CASRPDRTYEQYV.

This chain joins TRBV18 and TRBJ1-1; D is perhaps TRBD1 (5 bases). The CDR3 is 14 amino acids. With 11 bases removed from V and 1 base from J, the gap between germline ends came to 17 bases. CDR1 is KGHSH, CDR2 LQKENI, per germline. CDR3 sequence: CAGTKGLGNTEAFF. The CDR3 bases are TGTGCCGGGACGAAAGGACTTGGGAACACTGAAGCTTTCTTT.

DNA of the CDR3: TGCGCCAGCAGTGAGAACGGCATCCCTGAAGCTTTCTTT. It codes for CASSENGIPEAFF. The chain couples TRBV10-2 to TRBJ1-1, with D uncertain. Germline CDR1 and CDR2: WSHSY and SAAADI. V lost 2 bases and J 6 bases, leaving 10 bases between the germline ends. The CDR3 has 13 residues.

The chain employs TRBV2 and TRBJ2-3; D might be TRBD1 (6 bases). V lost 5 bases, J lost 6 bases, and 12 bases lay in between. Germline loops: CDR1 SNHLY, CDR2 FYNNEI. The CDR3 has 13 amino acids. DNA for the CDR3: TGTGCCAGCAGTAGGGGGACCTCGGATACGCAGTATTTT. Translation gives CASSRGTSDTQYF. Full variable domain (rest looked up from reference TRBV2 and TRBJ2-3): EPEVTQTPSHQVTQMGQEVILRCVPISNHLYFYWYRQILGQKVEFLVSFYNNEISEKSEIFDDQFSVERPDGSNFTLKIRSTKLEDSAMYFCASSRGTSDTQYFGPGTRLTVL.

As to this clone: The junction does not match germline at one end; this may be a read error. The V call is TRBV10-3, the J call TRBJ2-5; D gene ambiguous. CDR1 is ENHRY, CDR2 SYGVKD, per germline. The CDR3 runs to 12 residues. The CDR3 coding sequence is TGTGCCATCAGTGAGAAAGGAGAGGCCCAGTACTTC. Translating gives CAISEKGEAQYF.

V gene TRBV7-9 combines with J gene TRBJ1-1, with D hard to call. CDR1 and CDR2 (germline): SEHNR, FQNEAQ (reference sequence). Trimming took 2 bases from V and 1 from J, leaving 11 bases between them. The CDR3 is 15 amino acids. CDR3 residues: CASSLPASWNTEAFF. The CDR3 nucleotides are TGTGCCAGCAGCTTACCGGCCAGCTGGAACACTGAAGCTTTCTTT.

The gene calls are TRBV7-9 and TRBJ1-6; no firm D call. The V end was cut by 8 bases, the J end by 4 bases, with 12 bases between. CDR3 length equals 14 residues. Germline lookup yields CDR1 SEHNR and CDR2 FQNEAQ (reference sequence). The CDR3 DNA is TGTGCCAGCGAGGACCAAAGTTATAATTCACCCCTCCACTTT. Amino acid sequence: CASEDQSYNSPLHF.

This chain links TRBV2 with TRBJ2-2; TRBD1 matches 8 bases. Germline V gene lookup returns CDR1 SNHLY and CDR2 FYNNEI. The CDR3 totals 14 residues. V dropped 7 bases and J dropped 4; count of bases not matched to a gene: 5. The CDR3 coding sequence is TGTGCCAGCATGCGGACAGGGACCACCGGGGAGCTGTTTTTT. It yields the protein CASMRTGTTGELFF.

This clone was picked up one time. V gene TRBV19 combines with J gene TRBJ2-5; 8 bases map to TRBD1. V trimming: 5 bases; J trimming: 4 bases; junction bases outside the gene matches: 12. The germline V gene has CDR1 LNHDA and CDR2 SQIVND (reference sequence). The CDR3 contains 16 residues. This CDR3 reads CASSPGTGGSPETQYF. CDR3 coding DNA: TGTGCCAGTAGTCCGGGGACAGGAGGGAGTCCAGAGACCCAGTACTTC.

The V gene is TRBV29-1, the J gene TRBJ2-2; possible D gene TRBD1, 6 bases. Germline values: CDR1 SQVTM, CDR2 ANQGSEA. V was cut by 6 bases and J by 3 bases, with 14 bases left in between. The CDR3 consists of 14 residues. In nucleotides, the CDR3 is TGCAGCGTAGGGAAGGGGGATTACACCGGGGAGCTGTTTTTT. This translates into CSVGKGDYTGELFF.